The 17 T cell receptor beta chains below come from one sample, sequenced in a study of T cell responses to AZD1222 COVID-19 vaccine. Measured with immunoSEQ multiplex PCR; TCRdb has only the in-frame clones, and not every one. The sample gives fewer than 150,000 clones, 80% to 90% of which show up once; roughly 8.9% is in the top ten. The sequencing here drew on peripheral blood, taken 28 days after the second AZD1222 dose. All receptors derive from an adult who received the AZD1222 COVID-19 vaccine.

The rearrangement links TRBV7-3 to TRBJ1-1; D is unclear. Germline V gene data show CDR1 as SGHTA and CDR2 as FQGTGA. This CDR3 contains 13 residues. Deletions cut 5 bases from V and 10 bases from J, with 17 bases between. The CDR3 sequence: CASSQMSQVAAFF. The CDR3 bases are TGTGCCAGCAGCCAGATGAGTCAGGTGGCAGCTTTCTTT.

This rearrangement joins TRBV30 to TRBJ1-2, with a possible D match to TRBD1 (6 bases). V was cut by 7 bases and J by 2 bases, with 14 bases left in between. This CDR3 contains 13 residues. CDR1 GTSNPN and CDR2 SVGIG come from the germline V gene (reference sequence). The CDR3 loop reads CASMGGENYGYTF. The CDR3 DNA reads as TGTGCCTCTATGGGGGGCGAGAACTATGGCTACACCTTC.

The chain employs TRBV5-1 and TRBJ1-1; D remains unclear. V lost 5 bases to trimming and J lost 1 base, with 12 bases between them. This CDR3 is 14 amino acids long. CDR1 and CDR2 from the germline V gene are SGHRS and YFSETQ. The CDR3 nucleotides read TGCGCCAGCAGGGTAGGTCTTGGGAACACTGAAGCTTTCTTT. Translated, it gives CASRVGLGNTEAFF.

The V call is TRBV2, the J call TRBJ1-2; D possibly corresponds to TRBD1 (5 bases). CDR3 length: 16 amino acids. The V end was cut by 3 bases, the J end by 4 bases, with 18 bases between. Germline loops: CDR1 SNHLY, CDR2 FYNNEI. Here the CDR3 DNA reads TGTGCCAGCAGTGAGGGGTCGGGGGACCCGCGCTATGGCTACACCTTC. Residues: CASSEGSGDPRYGYTF.

The rearrangement uses TRBV4-2 and TRBJ2-5, with D hard to call. Trimming removed 0 bases from V and 7 bases from J, with 6 bases in between. Germline CDR1 is LGHNA and CDR2 is YNFKEQ. This CDR3 is built from 12 residues. Here the CDR3 DNA reads TGTGCCAGCAGCCAAGACCAGATGACCCAGTACTTC. This sequence encodes CASSQDQMTQYF.

The rearrangement joins TRBV6-6 to TRBJ2-1; TRBD1 aligns across 9 bases. The V gene end was trimmed by 4 bases and the J gene end by 8 bases; junction bases not matched to a gene: 12. The CDR3 runs to 16 residues. Germline loops: CDR1 MNHNY, CDR2 SVGAGI (reference sequence). Here the CDR3 reads CASSSFSRDRADEQFF. CDR3 bases: TGTGCCAGCAGTTCCTTCAGCCGGGACAGGGCCGATGAGCAGTTCTTC.

The chain couples TRBV5-1 to TRBJ1-5; D unclear. V lost 0 bases, J lost 7 bases, and 8 bases lay in between. The CDR3 is made up of 13 amino acids. Germline CDR1 reads SGHRS; CDR2 reads YFSETQ. For the CDR3, the DNA is TGCGCCAGCAGCTTGGTTCCGGACCAGCCCCAGCATTTT. Amino acid sequence: CASSLVPDQPQHF.

This chain links TRBV19 with TRBJ2-2; a possible D gene is TRBD1 (5 bases). The germline V gene has CDR1 LNHDA and CDR2 SQIVND (reference sequence). V gave up 3 bases and J gave up 1 base, with 12 bases separating them. The CDR3 totals 16 residues. CDR3 residues: CASSIPQGWNTGELFF. The CDR3 DNA reads as TGTGCCAGTAGTATCCCCCAGGGATGGAACACCGGGGAGCTGTTTTTT.

This chain connects TRBV5-8 to TRBJ1-6; D is undetermined. V was shortened by 3 bases and J by 8 bases, with 3 bases between the two germline ends. Looked up from germline, CDR1 is SGHTS and CDR2 is YDEGEE. The CDR3 extends over 11 amino acids. CDR3 in DNA: TGTGCCAGCAGCTCTTATTCACCCCTCCACTTT. Residues: CASSSYSPLHF.

The J gene is TRBJ2-7, the V gene TRBV19; 7 bases align to TRBD2. Trimming at V came to 7 bases and at J to 7 bases, leaving 13 bases not matched to a gene. This CDR3 region has 14 residues. CDR1 is LNHDA and CDR2 is SQIVND in the germline V gene (reference sequence). The CDR3 sequence is CASTPRAGVREQYF. CDR3 DNA: TGTGCCAGTACCCCAAGGGCGGGAGTTAGAGAGCAGTACTTC.

This rearrangement joins TRBV7-9 to TRBJ1-1; no definite D call. CDR1 is SEHNR and CDR2 is FQNEAQ in the germline V gene (reference sequence). The CDR3 length is 13 residues. V was trimmed by 11 bases and J by 1 base, leaving 14 bases between them. CDR3 region: CAGSDGSNTEAFF. The DNA of the CDR3 is TGTGCCGGATCGGACGGATCGAACACTGAAGCTTTCTTT.

Points on this clone: At the DNA level, this CDR3 is encoded by other sequences in the same sample as well. The V gene is TRBV7-2, the J gene TRBJ1-1; TRBD1 is a possible D gene (5 bases). The CDR3 covers 14 residues. Per germline, CDR1 SGHTA and CDR2 FQGNSA. V dropped 2 bases and J dropped 5 bases, with 12 bases sitting between them. The CDR3 DNA sequence: TGTGCCAGCAGCTTACAGGGAGGGGAAACTGAAGCTTTCTTT. It translates to CASSLQGGETEAFF. Variable domain in full (rest from reference TRBV7-2 and TRBJ1-1): GAGVSQSPSNKVTEKGKDVELRCDPISGHTALYWYRQSLGQGLEFLIYFQGNSAPDKSGLPSDRFSAERTGGSVSTLTIQRTQQEDSAVYLCASSLQGGETEAFFGQGTRLTVV.

This chain uses TRBV6-5 with TRBJ1-1; a possible D gene is TRBD1 (5 bases). Germline CDR1 MNHEY, CDR2 SVGAGI. The germline V and J ends were trimmed by 1 base and 0 bases, with 9 bases remaining between them. The CDR3 contains 15 residues. The CDR3 protein is CASSYWGRMNTEAFF. The CDR3 region has the DNA TGTGCCAGCAGTTACTGGGGACGGATGAACACTGAAGCTTTCTTT.

This clone has more than one count but fewer than ten. The V call is TRBV18, the J call TRBJ2-7; D perhaps matches TRBD2 (6 bases). V lost 2 bases and J lost 0, with 8 bases in between. CDR3 length: 14 amino acids. From germline, CDR1 is KGHSH and CDR2 LQKENI. CDR3 loop: CASSPLGGSYEQYF. CDR3 in DNA: TGTGCCAGCTCACCATTGGGGGGCTCCTACGAGCAGTACTTC.

The chain recombines TRBV6-5 with TRBJ2-3; TRBD2 aligns across 9 bases. V was clipped by 5 bases and J by 5 bases; unmatched bases: 5. CDR3 length equals 14 residues. Per the germline V gene, CDR1 is MNHEY and CDR2 is SVGAGI. The CDR3 is CASSILAGVDTQYF. In DNA form, the CDR3 reads TGTGCCAGCAGTATCTTAGCGGGGGTAGATACGCAGTATTTT.

This chain uses TRBV6-5 with TRBJ1-4; D gene ambiguous. Germline assignment: CDR1 MNHEY and CDR2 SVGAGI. With 6 bases removed from V and 6 bases from J, the gap between germline ends came to 17 bases. The CDR3 consists of 15 residues. CDR3 bases: TGTGCCAGCAGGCCCCGGCGGGGAATGGATGAAAAACTGTTTTTT. Its translation: CASRPRRGMDEKLFF.

The chain is built from TRBV10-3 and TRBJ1-2; 8 bases are shared with TRBD1. This CDR3 contains 16 residues. CDR1 and CDR2 from the germline V gene are ENHRY and SYGVKD. V lost 0 bases and J lost 4; bases outside the gene matches: 7. The CDR3 DNA is TGTGCCATCAGTGAGTCCGGCAGGGGGCTTCTCTATGGCTACACCTTC. Its translation is CAISESGRGLLYGYTF.